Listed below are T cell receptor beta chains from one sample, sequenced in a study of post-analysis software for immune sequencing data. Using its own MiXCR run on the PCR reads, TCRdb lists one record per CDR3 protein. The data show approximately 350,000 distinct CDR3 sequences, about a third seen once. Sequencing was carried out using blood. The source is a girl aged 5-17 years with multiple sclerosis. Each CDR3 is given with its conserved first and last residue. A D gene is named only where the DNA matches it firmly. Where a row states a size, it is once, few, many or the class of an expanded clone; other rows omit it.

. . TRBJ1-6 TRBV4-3 CASSQIGTPLHF TGCGCCAGCAGCCAAATAGGGACTCCCCTCCACTTT
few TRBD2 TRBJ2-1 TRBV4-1 CATKDGGGKNEQFF TGCGCCACCAAGGATGGCGGGGGGAAGAATGAGCAGTTCTTC
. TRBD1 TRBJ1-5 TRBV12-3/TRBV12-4 CASSPGTAALNQPQHF TGTGCCAGCAGTCCGGGGACAGCCGCCCTCAATCAGCCCCAGCATTTT
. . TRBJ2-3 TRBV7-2 CASSLQSVFTDTQYF TGTGCCAGCAGTTTACAATCGGTTTTCACAGATACGCAGTATTTT
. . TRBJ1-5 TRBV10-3 CAISPGGGGHQPQHF TGTGCCATCAGCCCCGGAGGGGGTGGCCATCAGCCCCAGCATTTT
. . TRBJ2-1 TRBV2 CASIGGAYNEQFF TGTGCCAGCATTGGTGGGGCCTACAATGAGCAGTTCTTC
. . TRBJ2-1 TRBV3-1 CASSRRDEQFF TGTGCCAGCAGCCGTAGGGATGAGCAGTTCTTC
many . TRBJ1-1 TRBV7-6 CASSTDRASEAFF TGTGCCAGCAGCACCGACAGAGCCTCTGAAGCTTTCTTT
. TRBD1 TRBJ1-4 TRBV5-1 CASSSWTGNNEKLFF TGCGCCAGCAGCTCTTGGACAGGAAATAATGAAAAACTGTTTTTT
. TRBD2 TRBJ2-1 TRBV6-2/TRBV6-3 CASRLAGTYNEQFF TGTGCCAGCCGACTAGCGGGAACCTACAATGAGCAGTTCTTC
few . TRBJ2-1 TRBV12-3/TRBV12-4 CASSFTTLYRRVNNEQFF TGTGCCAGCAGTTTCACCACCCTCTATCGCAGGGTGAACAATGAGCAGTTCTTC
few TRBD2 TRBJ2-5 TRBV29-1 CSVDSGVETQYF TGCAGCGTTGACAGCGGGGTCGAGACCCAGTACTTC
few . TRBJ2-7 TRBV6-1 CASSQQLPYEQYF TGTGCCAGCAGCCAACAGCTCCCCTACGAGCAGTACTTC
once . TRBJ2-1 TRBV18 CASSPASYPYNEQFF TGTGCCAGCTCACCTGCATCTTATCCGTACAATGAGCAGTTCTTC
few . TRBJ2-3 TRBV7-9 CASSLVTGTRDTQYF TGTGCCAGCAGCTTAGTTACAGGGACGCGGGATACGCAGTATTTT
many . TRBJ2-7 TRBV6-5 CASSLRGWGPDEQYF TGTGCCAGCAGTTTACGGGGATGGGGACCGGACGAGCAGTACTTC
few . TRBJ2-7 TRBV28 CASSSAAWGAVNYEQYF TGTGCCAGCAGTTCCGCCGCGTGGGGGGCTGTTAACTACGAGCAGTACTTC
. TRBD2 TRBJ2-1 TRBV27 CASGASGSSYNEQFF TGTGCCAGCGGCGCTAGCGGGAGCTCCTACAATGAGCAGTTCTTC
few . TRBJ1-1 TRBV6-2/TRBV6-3 CASSYRGPNTEAFF TGTGCCAGCAGTTACAGGGGACCGAACACTGAAGCTTTCTTT
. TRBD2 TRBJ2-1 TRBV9 CASSVGLAGGYNEQFF TGTGCCAGCAGCGTAGGACTAGCGGGGGGTTACAATGAGCAGTTCTTC
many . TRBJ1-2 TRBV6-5 CASREKGQDGYTF TGTGCCAGCAGGGAGAAGGGGCAGGATGGCTACACCTTC
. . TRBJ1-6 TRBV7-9 CASSLGGLSPLHF TGTGCCAGCAGCTTGGGAGGGCTGTCACCCCTCCACTTT
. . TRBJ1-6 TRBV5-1 CASSGTGPVYNSPLHF TGCGCCAGCAGTGGAACCGGTCCCGTTTATAATTCACCCCTCCACTTT
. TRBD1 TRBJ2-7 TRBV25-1 CASSVNGQGLYEQYF TGTGCCAGCAGTGTAAATGGACAGGGGCTCTACGAGCAGTACTTC
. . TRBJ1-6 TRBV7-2 CASSFPRAPLHF TGTGCCAGCAGCTTCCCGAGGGCACCCCTCCACTTT
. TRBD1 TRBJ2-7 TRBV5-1 CASSLSQGTNEQYF TGCGCCAGCAGCCTCTCACAGGGGACCAACGAGCAGTACTTC
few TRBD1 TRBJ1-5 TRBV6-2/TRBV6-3 CASSYGTGQHF TGTGCCAGCAGTTACGGGACAGGGCAGCATTTT
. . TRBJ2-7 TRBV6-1 CASSEGSGALAYEQYF TGTGCCAGCAGTGAAGGCTCAGGGGCCTTAGCCTACGAGCAGTACTTC
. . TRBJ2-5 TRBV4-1 CASSQERATYQETQYF TGCGCCAGCAGCCAAGAGAGGGCCACCTACCAAGAGACCCAGTACTTC
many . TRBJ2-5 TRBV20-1 CSAVKGGQETQYF TGCAGTGCCGTAAAAGGGGGGCAAGAGACCCAGTACTTC
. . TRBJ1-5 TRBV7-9 CASGLVGAGMNQPQHF TGTGCCAGCGGCTTAGTAGGGGCAGGGATGAATCAGCCCCAGCATTTT
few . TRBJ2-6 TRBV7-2 CASTNWGSGANVLTF TGTGCCAGCACAAACTGGGGCTCTGGGGCCAACGTCCTGACTTTC
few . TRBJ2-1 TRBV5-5 CASSLMNNEQFF TGTGCCAGCAGCTTAATGAACAATGAGCAGTTCTTC
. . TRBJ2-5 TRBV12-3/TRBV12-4 CASNKGTFRETQYF TGTGCCAGCAACAAGGGTACTTTCCGAGAGACCCAGTACTTC
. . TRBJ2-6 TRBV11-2 CASSSWTSGANVLTF TGTGCCAGCAGCTCTTGGACTTCTGGGGCCAACGTCCTGACTTTC
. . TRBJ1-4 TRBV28 CASSLETGRFGEKLFF TGTGCCAGCAGTTTAGAGACAGGACGGTTTGGTGAAAAACTGTTTTTT
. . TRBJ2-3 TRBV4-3 CASSQLSLSTDTQYF TGCGCCAGCAGCCAACTCTCGCTTAGCACAGATACGCAGTATTTT